This T cell receptor beta chain emerged from a study of siplizumab effects on memory and regulatory T cells. Trimming removed 1 base from V and 1 base from J, with 9 bases in between. This CDR3 spans 15 amino acids. From germline, CDR1 is SGHAT and CDR2 FQNNGV. This clone was seen only once. The antigen is not known. Each sample contributed 75,000 to 100,000 TCR templates to the assay. Sequencing used immunoSEQ multiplex PCR; TCRdb keeps in-frame clones, though not all of them. The data hold 99,000 or so clones, with roughly 94% observed a single time. Whole-study findings and limits: Among alloreactive clones, only a minor fraction mapped to unstimulated subsets. Suppressive function of proliferating Tregs from siplizumab cultures was not confirmed.

This sequence originates from a human donor in good health. The sample was non-Treg CD4+ T cells sorted from blood. The V call is TRBV11-2, the J call TRBJ2-3; TRBD2 might be the D (6 bases). The CDR3 region is CASSLAGTGTDTQYF. CDR3 coding DNA: TGTGCCAGCAGCTTAGCCGGGACTGGCACAGATACGCAGTATTTT.